This T cell receptor beta chain was obtained from a study of control samples from healthy donors and cancer patients. CDR1 and CDR2 from the germline V gene are LNHDA and SQIVND (reference sequence). The CDR3 loop spans 15 amino acids. The V gene end was trimmed by 6 bases and the J gene end by 0 bases; junction bases not matched to a gene: 8. The table came from immunoSEQ multiplex PCR; TCRdb's copy has only in-frame clones and leaves some out. The top ten clones hold around 8% of a sample with about 150,000 clones, approximately 96% of them seen once. This sequence originates from a woman between 40 and 55 years old in good health. The sample was blood. The chain recombines TRBV19 with TRBJ2-7; TRBD1 matches 7 bases. CDR3 sequence: CASSSRWTGSYEQYF. The CDR3 DNA reads TGTGCCAGTAGCTCGCGATGGACAGGCTCCTACGAGCAGTACTTC. The variable domain in full, completed from reference TRBV19 and TRBJ2-7, reads DGGITQSPKYLFRKEGQNVTLSCEQNLNHDAMYWYRQDPGQGLRLIYYSQIVNDFQKGDIAEGYSVSREKKESFPLTVTSAQKNPTAFYLCASSSRWTGSYEQYFGPGTRLTVT.